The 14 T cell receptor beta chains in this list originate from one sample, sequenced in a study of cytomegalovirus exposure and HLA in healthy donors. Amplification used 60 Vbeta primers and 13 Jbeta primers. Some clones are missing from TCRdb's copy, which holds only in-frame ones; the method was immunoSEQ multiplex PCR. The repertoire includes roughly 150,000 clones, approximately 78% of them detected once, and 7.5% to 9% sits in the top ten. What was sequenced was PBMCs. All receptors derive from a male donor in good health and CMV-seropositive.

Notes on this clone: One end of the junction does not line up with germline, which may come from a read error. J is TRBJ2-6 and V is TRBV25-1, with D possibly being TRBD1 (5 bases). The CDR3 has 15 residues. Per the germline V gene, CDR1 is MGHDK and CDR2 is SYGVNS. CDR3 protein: CASSETRAGANGLTF. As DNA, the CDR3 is TGTGCCAGCAGTGAAACAAGGGCTGGGGCCAACGGCCTGACTTTC. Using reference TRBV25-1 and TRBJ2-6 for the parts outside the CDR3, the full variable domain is EADIYQTPRYLVIGTGKKITLECSQTMGHDKMYWYQQDPGMELHLIHYSYGVNSTEKGDLSSESTVSRIRTEHFPLTLESARPSHTSQYLCASSETRAGANGLTFGAGSRLTVL.

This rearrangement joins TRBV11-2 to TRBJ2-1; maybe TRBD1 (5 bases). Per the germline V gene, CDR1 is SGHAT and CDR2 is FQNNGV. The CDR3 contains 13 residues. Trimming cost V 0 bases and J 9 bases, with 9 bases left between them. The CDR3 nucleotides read TGTGCCAGCAGCTTAGATCTCCAGGGTGAGCAGTTCTTC. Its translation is CASSLDLQGEQFF.

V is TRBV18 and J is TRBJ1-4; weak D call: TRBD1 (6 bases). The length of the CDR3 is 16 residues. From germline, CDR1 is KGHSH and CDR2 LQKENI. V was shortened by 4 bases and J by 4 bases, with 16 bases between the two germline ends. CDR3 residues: CASSLPGANYNEKLFF. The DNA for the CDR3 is TGTGCCAGCTCACTTCCAGGGGCCAATTATAATGAAAAACTGTTTTTT. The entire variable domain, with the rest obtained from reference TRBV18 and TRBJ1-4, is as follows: NAGVMQNPRHLVRRRGQEARLRCSPMKGHSHVYWYRQLPEEGLKFMVYLQKENIIDESGMPKERFSAEFPKEGPSILRIQQVVRGDSAAYFCASSLPGANYNEKLFFGSGTQLSVL.

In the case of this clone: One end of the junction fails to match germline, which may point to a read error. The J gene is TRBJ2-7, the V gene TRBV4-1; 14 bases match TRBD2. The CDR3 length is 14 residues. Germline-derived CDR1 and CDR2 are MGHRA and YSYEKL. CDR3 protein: CATSLGLAGDEQYF. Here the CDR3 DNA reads TGCGCCACCAGCCTGGGACTAGCGGGAGACGAGCAGTACTTC.

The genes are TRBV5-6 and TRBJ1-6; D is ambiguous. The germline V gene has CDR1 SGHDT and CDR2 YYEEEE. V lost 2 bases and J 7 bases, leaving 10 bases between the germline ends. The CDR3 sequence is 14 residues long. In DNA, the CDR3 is TGTGCCAGCAGCTTACGACCGGGAAATTCACCCCTCCACTTT. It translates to CASSLRPGNSPLHF.

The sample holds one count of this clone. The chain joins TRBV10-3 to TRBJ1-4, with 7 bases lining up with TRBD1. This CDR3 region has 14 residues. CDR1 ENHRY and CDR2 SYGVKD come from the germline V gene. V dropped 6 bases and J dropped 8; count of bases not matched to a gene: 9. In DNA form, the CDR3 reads TGTGCCATCAGCTCAGGGGGAATGGGGGAAAAACTGTTTTTT. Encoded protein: CAISSGGMGEKLFF.

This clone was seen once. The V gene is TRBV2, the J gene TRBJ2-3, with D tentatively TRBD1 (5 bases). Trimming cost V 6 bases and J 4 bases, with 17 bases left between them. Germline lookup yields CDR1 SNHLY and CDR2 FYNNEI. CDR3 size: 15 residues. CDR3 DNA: TGTGCCAGCAGCAAAGGGGTCCCTGGGGCAGATACGCAGTATTTT. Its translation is CASSKGVPGADTQYF.

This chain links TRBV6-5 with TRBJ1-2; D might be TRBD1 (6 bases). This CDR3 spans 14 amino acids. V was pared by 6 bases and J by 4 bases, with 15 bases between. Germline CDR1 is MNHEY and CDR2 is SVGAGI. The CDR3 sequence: CASRTTGRGYGYTF. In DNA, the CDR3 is TGTGCCAGCAGGACCACAGGGCGCGGCTATGGCTACACCTTC.

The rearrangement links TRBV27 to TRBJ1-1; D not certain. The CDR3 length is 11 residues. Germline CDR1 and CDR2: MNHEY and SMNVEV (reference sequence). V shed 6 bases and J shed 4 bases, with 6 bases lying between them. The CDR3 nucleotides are TGTGCCAGCAGAACCAGCACTGAAGCTTTCTTT. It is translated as CASRTSTEAFF.

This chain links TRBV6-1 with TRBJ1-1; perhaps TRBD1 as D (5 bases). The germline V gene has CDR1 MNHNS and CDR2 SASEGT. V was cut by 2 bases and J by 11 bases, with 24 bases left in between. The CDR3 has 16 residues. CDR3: CASSELSGKDKVIAFF. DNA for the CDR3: TGTGCCAGCAGTGAACTTAGTGGCAAGGACAAGGTGATTGCTTTCTTT.

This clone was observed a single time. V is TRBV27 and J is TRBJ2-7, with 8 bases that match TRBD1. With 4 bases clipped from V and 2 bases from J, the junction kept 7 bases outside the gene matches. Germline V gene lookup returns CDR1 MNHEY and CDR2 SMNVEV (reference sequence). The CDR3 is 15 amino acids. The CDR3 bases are TGTGCCAGCAGTTCGGAACTACAGGGGGCCTACGAGCAGTACTTC. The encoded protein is CASSSELQGAYEQYF.

The CDR3 DNA sequence: TGTGCCAGCAGCTTACTTAGCGGGGAGGCTGGAAACACCATATATTTT. Translating it yields CASSLLSGEAGNTIYF. This chain joins TRBV7-2 and TRBJ1-3; D gene ambiguous. The CDR3 runs 16 residues. The germline V gene has CDR1 SGHTA and CDR2 FQGNSA. Trimming stripped 2 bases from V and 2 bases from J, with 13 bases between.

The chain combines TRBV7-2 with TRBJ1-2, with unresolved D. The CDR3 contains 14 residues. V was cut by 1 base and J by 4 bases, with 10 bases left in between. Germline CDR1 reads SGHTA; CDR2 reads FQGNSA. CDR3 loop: CASSLGPGLYGYTF. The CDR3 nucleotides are TGTGCCAGCAGCTTAGGTCCAGGCCTCTATGGCTACACCTTC.

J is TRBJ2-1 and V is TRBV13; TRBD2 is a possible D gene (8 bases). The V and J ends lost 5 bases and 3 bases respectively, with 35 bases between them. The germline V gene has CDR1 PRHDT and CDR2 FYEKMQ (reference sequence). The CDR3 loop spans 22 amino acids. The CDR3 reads CASSARQGGRVSGEGGYNEQFF. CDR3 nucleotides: TGTGCCAGCAGCGCCCGACAGGGAGGGCGGGTTAGCGGGGAGGGGGGCTACAATGAGCAGTTCTTC.